One and the same sample provided the 27 T cell receptor beta chains below, sequenced in a study of T cells in Graves' hyperthyroidism and ophthalmopathy (dated by TCRdb to 2018 to 2020). The method behind the library was multiplex PCR. Sequenced on an Illumina HiSeq 2000. TCR beta CDR3 regions were amplified from RNA transcripts. A first-round RT-PCR of the TCR CDR3 used the HTBI primer set with the Qiagen OneStep RT-PCR kit. The raw public data were reprocessed by TCRdb itself: fastp quality trimming at Q25, MiXCR clonotype calling, in-frame beta chains only. Duplicate CDR3 protein sequences are folded into a single record with the most common DNA and genes. In this sample the table shows about 500,000 distinct CDR3 sequences, approximately 17% of which occur a single time. The ten most abundant clones make up 15% to 20% of the sample. The sequenced sample was blood. Source of these receptors: a woman younger than 30 with Graves' ophthalmopathy.

Remarks on this clonotype: Possible read error: a much larger clone is one base away. The rearrangement uses TRBV11-3 and TRBJ2-7, with D perhaps matching TRBD1 (5 bases). CDR3 length: 12 residues. CDR1 is SGHNT, CDR2 YENEEA, per germline. CDR3 sequence: CTSSDGRGEQYF. The CDR3 nucleotides are TGTACCAGCAGCGATGGAAGGGGCGAGCAGTACTTC. Variable domain in full (rest from reference TRBV11-3 and TRBJ2-7): EAGVVQSPRYKIIEKKQPVAFWCNPISGHNTLYWYLQNLGQGPELLIRYENEEAVDDSQLPKDRFSAERLKGVDSTLKIQPAELGDSAVYLCTSSDGRGEQYFGPGTRLTVT.

This clonotype was detected many times. The chain uses TRBV6-1 and TRBJ1-1, with D maybe TRBD1 (6 bases). Trimming took off 6 bases at V and 7 bases at J, with 15 bases between the two ends. The CDR3 is 13 amino acids. CDR1 is MNHNS and CDR2 is SASEGT in the germline V gene. CDR3 nucleotides: TGTGCCAGCAGCTCCCCCGACAGGTATGAAGCTTTCTTT. Protein product: CASSSPDRYEAFF.

The chain has TRBV28 and TRBJ2-7, with 8 bases fitting TRBD2. From germline, CDR1 is MDHEN and CDR2 SYDVKM. The junction had 12 bases not matched to a gene; V was cut back by 7 bases and J by 4 bases. The CDR3 has 15 amino acids. The CDR3 nucleotides are TGTGCCAGCACTCCACCAGCGGGAGCGTGGTACGAGCAGTACTTC. Translation gives CASTPPAGAWYEQYF.

This clonotype was seen at least ten times. This rearrangement joins TRBV3-1 to TRBJ2-3; D ambiguous. V lost 0 bases and J 2 bases, leaving 12 bases between the germline ends. The CDR3 contains 16 residues. CDR1 is LGHDT and CDR2 is YNNKEL in the germline V gene (reference sequence). DNA for the CDR3: TGTGCCAGCAGCCAAGATCGCCGGCCGTTCACAGATACGCAGTATTTT. Translation gives CASSQDRRPFTDTQYF.

This clonotype was seen at least ten times. The chain links TRBV28 to TRBJ1-4; D remains unclear. Germline V gives CDR1 MDHEN, CDR2 SYDVKM. The CDR3 totals 18 residues. The V gene lost 2 bases and the J gene lost 3 bases, with 19 bases spanning the gap. This CDR3 is CASSLHRFRRPSNEKLFF. The CDR3 DNA reads TGTGCCAGCAGTTTACATAGGTTCAGGCGCCCCTCTAATGAAAAACTGTTTTTT.

This sequence joins TRBV7-8 and TRBJ1-5, with D maybe TRBD1 (5 bases). Germline loops: CDR1 SGHVS, CDR2 FQNEAQ. Trimming removed 4 bases from V and 7 bases from J, with 20 bases in between. The CDR3 spans 16 residues. CDR3 in DNA: TGTGCCAGCAGCTGGCTAGAGTGGGGCGAGGGGCAGCCCCAGCATTTT. Amino acid sequence: CASSWLEWGEGQPQHF.

Notes on this clonotype: This could be a read error, since a much larger clone is one nucleotide away. This chain connects TRBV15 to TRBJ2-3; TRBD2 matches 7 bases. Trimming removed 0 bases from V and 1 base from J; junction bases left unmatched: 1. Germline loops: CDR1 LNHNV, CDR2 YYDKDF (reference sequence). The CDR3 is 15 amino acids. CDR3 nucleotide sequence: TGTGCCACCAGCAGAGACCGGGGGGGCACAGATACGCAGTATTTT. Translating gives CATSRDRGGTDTQYF.

This clonotype was found many times. The rearrangement links TRBV7-9 to TRBJ2-5; 11 nucleotides line up with TRBD2. The V gene's germline CDR1 is SEHNR and CDR2 FQNEAQ (reference sequence). This CDR3 contains 16 residues. J was trimmed by 1 base and V by 4 bases; bases with no gene match: 5. This CDR3 reads CASSYSSGGTQETQYF. In nucleotides, the CDR3 is TGTGCCAGCAGCTACTCTAGCGGGGGGACCCAAGAGACCCAGTACTTC.

This clonotype was seen many times. The chain recombines TRBV30 with TRBJ2-3, with 8 bases identical to TRBD1. Looked up from germline, CDR1 is GTSNPN and CDR2 is SVGIG (reference sequence). This CDR3 contains 14 residues. The J segment lost 3 bases and the V segment lost 2 bases, leaving 4 bases of the junction unmatched. CDR3 loop: CAWSIQGATDTQYF. The CDR3 region has the DNA TGTGCCTGGAGTATCCAGGGGGCGACAGATACGCAGTATTTT.

This clonotype showed up just a few times. This chain joins TRBV6-1 and TRBJ2-7; possibly TRBD1 for D (6 bases). This CDR3 has 13 residues. V was trimmed by 5 bases and J by 5 bases, leaving 13 bases between them. Germline V gene data show CDR1 as MNHNS and CDR2 as SASEGT. CDR3 in amino acids: CASSPTGTNEQYF. CDR3 DNA sequence: TGTGCCAGCAGTCCGACAGGTACTAACGAGCAGTACTTC.

This clonotype was counted a few times. The rearrangement uses TRBV6-1 and TRBJ2-7; D could derive from TRBD1 or TRBD2 (5 bases each). Trimming took off 6 bases at V and 3 bases at J, with 15 bases between the two ends. CDR1 and CDR2 from the germline V gene are MNHNS and SASEGT. The CDR3 consists of 14 residues. In DNA form, the CDR3 reads TGTGCCAGCAGGAGCGGAAGGGGCGGCTACGAGCAGTACTTC. It codes for CASRSGRGGYEQYF.

Turning to this clonotype: Since a much larger clone is just one base distant, this may be a read error. V gene TRBV28 combines with J gene TRBJ2-2; 9 bases fit TRBD1. From germline, CDR1 is MDHEN and CDR2 SYDVKM. V was clipped by 2 bases and J by 7 bases; unmatched bases: 11. The CDR3 totals 17 residues. CDR3 coding DNA: TGTGCCAGCAGTTTACGGTGGACAGGGGAGGAGGGCGGGGAGCTGTTTTTT. Its translation: CASSLRWTGEEGGELFF.

This clonotype was seen more than once but under ten times. The chain employs TRBV19 and TRBJ2-2; 16 bases agree with TRBD2. The junction had 9 bases not matched to a gene; V was cut back by 7 bases and J by 7 bases. The CDR3 has 17 residues. Germline V gene data show CDR1 as LNHDA and CDR2 as SQIVND (reference sequence). The CDR3, as DNA: TGTGCCAGTACCGCAAGGGGACTAGCGGGAGGGGTCGGGGAGCTGTTTTTT. Its protein product is CASTARGLAGGVGELFF.

This clonotype has just a few counts. The chain employs TRBV12-3 or TRBV12-4 and TRBJ1-6; unclear D gene. V lost 6 bases, J lost 6 bases, and 9 bases lay in between. The CDR3 is made up of 13 amino acids. CDR3 sequence: CASSPSRNSPLHF. CDR3 in DNA: TGTGCCAGCAGCCCCTCCCGTAATTCACCCCTCCACTTT.

V usage is TRBV5-6 and J usage is TRBJ2-7, with D maybe TRBD1 (5 bases). V was trimmed by 3 bases and J by 3 bases, leaving 16 bases between them. The CDR3 loop spans 15 amino acids. Germline loops: CDR1 SGHDT, CDR2 YYEEEE. The CDR3 protein is CASSSWVVRDYEQYF. In nucleotides, the CDR3 is TGTGCCAGCAGCTCGTGGGTGGTCAGGGACTACGAGCAGTACTTC.

The chain joins TRBV5-6 to TRBJ2-5; 7 bases agree with TRBD2. Losses at the gene ends were 4 bases for V and 5 bases for J; bases not matched to a gene: 11. The germline V gene has CDR1 SGHDT and CDR2 YYEEEE. The CDR3 runs to 15 residues. CDR3 nucleotides: TGTGCCAGCAGCAGAGCGGGGTTACTAGGGGAGACCCAGTACTTC. The encoded protein is CASSRAGLLGETQYF.

This clonotype has a handful of counts. V is TRBV5-8 and J is TRBJ1-5, with TRBD1 matching over 9 bases. Trimming at V came to 2 bases and at J to 3 bases, leaving 6 bases not matched to a gene. The V gene's germline CDR1 is SGHTS and CDR2 YDEGEE. The CDR3 extends over 16 amino acids. CDR3 nucleotide sequence: TGTGCCAGCAGCTTACAGGGGGCAGTCGACAATCAGCCCCAGCATTTT. As protein: CASSLQGAVDNQPQHF.

The chain is built from TRBV11-3 and TRBJ2-1, with 10 bases that match TRBD2. Germline V gene lookup returns CDR1 SGHNT and CDR2 YENEEA. The junction had 3 bases not matched to a gene; V was cut back by 0 bases and J by 7 bases. The CDR3 has 15 amino acids. CDR3 sequence: CASSLDGTSVNEQFF. The DNA of the CDR3 is TGTGCCAGCAGCTTAGATGGGACTAGCGTAAATGAGCAGTTCTTC. The full variable domain, its missing parts supplied by reference TRBV11-3 and TRBJ2-1, is EAGVVQSPRYKIIEKKQPVAFWCNPISGHNTLYWYLQNLGQGPELLIRYENEEAVDDSQLPKDRFSAERLKGVDSTLKIQPAELGDSAVYLCASSLDGTSVNEQFFGPGTRLTVL.

The chain combines TRBV19 with TRBJ2-1; D remains unclear. V lost 1 base and J 15 bases, leaving 4 bases between the germline ends. This CDR3 contains 9 residues. Germline CDR1 LNHDA, CDR2 SQIVND (reference sequence). The chain's CDR3 is CASSIVTFF. The CDR3 region has the DNA TGTGCCAGTAGTATAGTGACGTTCTTC.

This rearrangement joins TRBV10-2 to TRBJ2-5; 10 bases are shared with TRBD2. V lost 0 bases and J lost 13; bases outside the gene matches: 5. Germline V gene lookup returns CDR1 WSHSY and CDR2 SAAADI. This CDR3 is 13 amino acids long. The CDR3 spells CASSESSGRNRYF. The DNA for the CDR3 is TGCGCCAGCAGTGAGTCTAGCGGGAGGAACCGGTACTTC.

This clonotype was detected a few times. V usage is TRBV30 and J usage is TRBJ2-3; possible D gene TRBD2, 6 bases. This CDR3 is built from 14 residues. Germline V gene sequence: CDR1 GTSNPN, CDR2 SVGIG (reference sequence). V was cut by 8 bases and J by 2 bases, with 17 bases left in between. CDR3 nucleotides: TGTGCCGGGGCAATGGCGGGGCTCACAGATACGCAGTATTTT. It yields the protein CAGAMAGLTDTQYF. The complete variable domain, with remaining parts taken from reference TRBV30 and TRBJ2-3, reads SQTIHQWPATLVQPVGSPLSLECTVEGTSNPNLYWYRQAAGRGLQLLFYSVGIGQISSEVPQNLSASRPQDRQFILSSKKLLLSDSGFYLCAGAMAGLTDTQYFGPGTRLTVL.

This rearrangement joins TRBV18 to TRBJ1-5; maybe TRBD1 (6 bases). Trimming cost V 4 bases and J 4 bases, with 14 bases left between them. CDR1 and CDR2 from the germline V gene are KGHSH and LQKENI. This CDR3 spans 15 amino acids. CDR3 coding DNA: TGTGCCAGCTCACTGGCGACAGGCCCTAATCAGCCCCAGCATTTT. It codes for CASSLATGPNQPQHF. The full variable domain, rest sourced from reference TRBV18 and TRBJ1-5, is NAGVMQNPRHLVRRRGQEARLRCSPMKGHSHVYWYRQLPEEGLKFMVYLQKENIIDESGMPKERFSAEFPKEGPSILRIQQVVRGDSAAYFCASSLATGPNQPQHFGDGTRLSIL.

In this sample, this clonotype turned up many times. V gene TRBV6-1 combines with J gene TRBJ2-1; 7 nucleotides align to TRBD1. Trimming removed 10 bases from V and 8 bases from J; junction bases left unmatched: 17. Looked up from germline, CDR1 is MNHNS and CDR2 is SASEGT. This CDR3 has 15 residues. CDR3 loop: CAIGLRTGFPDEQFF. The CDR3 DNA reads as TGTGCCATCGGATTACGGACAGGTTTTCCGGATGAGCAGTTCTTC.

The chain combines TRBV12-5 with TRBJ2-3, with 7 positions matching TRBD1. The junction had 3 bases not matched to a gene; V was cut back by 4 bases and J by 2 bases. Germline CDR1 reads LGHNT; CDR2 reads FRNRAP. The CDR3 length is 14 residues. The CDR3 coding sequence is TGTGCTAGTGGTTCCGGACAGGACACAGATACGCAGTATTTT. Encoded protein: CASGSGQDTDTQYF.

Many counts were recorded for this clonotype. J is TRBJ2-3 and V is TRBV12-3 or TRBV12-4; D unresolved. V shed 8 bases and J shed 3 bases, with 15 bases lying between them. The CDR3 length is 14 residues. Here the CDR3 reads CASSRGSITDTQYF. The CDR3 nucleotides are TGTGCCAGCTCTCGTGGTAGCATTACAGATACGCAGTATTTT.

In its sample, this clonotype was seen many times. A read error may produce the germline difference seen at one junction end. The chain has TRBV5-8 and TRBJ1-1; D ambiguous. The CDR3 has 14 amino acids. Germline V CDR1 and CDR2: SGHTS, YDEGEE. CDR3 sequence reads: CASSLDPGNTEAFF. CDR3 nucleotide sequence: TGCGCCAGCAGCTTGGATCCAGGGAACACTGAAGCTTTCTTT. Full variable domain (missing parts from reference TRBV5-8 and TRBJ1-1): EAGVTQSPTHLIKTRGQQATLRCSPISGHTSVYWYQQALGLGLQFLLWYDEGEERNRGNFPPRFSGRQFPNYSSELNVNALELEDSALYLCASSLDPGNTEAFFGQGTRLTVV.

This clonotype was counted at least ten times. The genes are TRBV12-3 or TRBV12-4 and TRBJ1-3; tentative D call: TRBD1 (5 bases). This CDR3 comprises 15 residues. Trimming took 5 bases from V and 2 from J, leaving 13 bases between them. The CDR3 here is CASSHTGGTGNTIYF. The CDR3 DNA sequence: TGTGCCAGCAGTCACACTGGGGGGACTGGAAACACCATATATTTT.